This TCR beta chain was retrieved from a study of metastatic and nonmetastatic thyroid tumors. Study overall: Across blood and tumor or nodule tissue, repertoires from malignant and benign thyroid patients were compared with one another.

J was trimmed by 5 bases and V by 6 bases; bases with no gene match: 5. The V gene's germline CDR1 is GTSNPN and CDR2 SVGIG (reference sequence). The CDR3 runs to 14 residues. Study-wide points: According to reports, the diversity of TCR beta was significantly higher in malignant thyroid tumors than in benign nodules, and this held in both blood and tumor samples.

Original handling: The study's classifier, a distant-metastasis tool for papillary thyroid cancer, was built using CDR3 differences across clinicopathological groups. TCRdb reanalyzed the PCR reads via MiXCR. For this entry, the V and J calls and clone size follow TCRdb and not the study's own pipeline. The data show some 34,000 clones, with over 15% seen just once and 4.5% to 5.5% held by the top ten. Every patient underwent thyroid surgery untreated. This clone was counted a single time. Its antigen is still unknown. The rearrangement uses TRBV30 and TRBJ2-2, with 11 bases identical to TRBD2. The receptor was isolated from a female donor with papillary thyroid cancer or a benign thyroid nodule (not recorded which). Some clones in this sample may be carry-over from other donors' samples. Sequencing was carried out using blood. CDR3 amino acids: CACIGTSGTGELFF. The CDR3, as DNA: TGTGCCTGTATCGGGACTAGCGGAACCGGGGAGCTGTTTTTT.